Below are 24 T cell receptor beta chains sequenced from a single sample in a study of CD8 T cells in ankylosing spondylitis. General observations from the study: Ankylosing spondylitis blood appeared to be characterized by a TCR beta motif of 7 to 9 highly homologous variants.

TCRdb processed the 5' RACE reads anew with MiXCR; each CDR3 protein has one entry. The sample records more than 650,000 distinct CDR3 sequences, 12% being singletons. No cognate antigen is known for these TCRs. Sequencing was done on a sample of blood, either unsorted or a sorted T cell fraction (not recorded which). The receptors shown here come from a male donor with ankylosing spondylitis.

The V gene is TRBV20-1, the J gene TRBJ2-2, with TRBD2 matching 9 bases. The CDR3 runs 16 residues. Germline V gives CDR1 DFQATT, CDR2 SNEGSKA (reference sequence). The ends lost 0 bases at V and 5 bases at J; junction bases unmatched: 7. For the CDR3, the DNA is TGCAGTGCTAGAGAGGTTCCGAGCGGGGGGACCGGGGAGCTGTTTTTT. It encodes CSAREVPSGGTGELFF.

This chain uses TRBV27 with TRBJ2-6; D might be TRBD2 (6 bases). V gave up 5 bases and J gave up 13 bases, with 21 bases separating them. The CDR3 length is 15 residues. The germline V gene encodes CDR1 MNHEY and CDR2 SMNVEV (reference sequence). The CDR3 nucleotides read TGTGCCAGCAGTATAAACGGGGACGGGGCGGGAGTCCTGACTTTC. This translates into CASSINGDGAGVLTF.

The V gene is TRBV6-1, the J gene TRBJ1-2, with D unresolved. CDR1 MNHNS and CDR2 SASEGT come from the germline V gene. The CDR3 is made up of 14 amino acids. V dropped 6 bases and J dropped 0 bases, with 11 bases sitting between them. Written as DNA, the CDR3 is TGTGCCAGCAGAGACCTGATAGCTAACTATGGCTACACCTTC. This encodes CASRDLIANYGYTF.

The V gene is TRBV7-2, the J gene TRBJ1-1, with a possible D match to TRBD1 (6 bases). Trimming shortened V by 3 bases and J by 11 bases, and 16 bases separated the two germline ends. CDR1 is SGHTA, CDR2 FQGNSA, per germline. This CDR3 region has 13 residues. The CDR3 spells CASSFTPQGKAFF. Here the CDR3 DNA reads TGTGCCAGCAGCTTCACACCCCAGGGGAAGGCTTTCTTT.

J is TRBJ1-2 and V is TRBV20-1; 9 bases map to TRBD1. This CDR3 is built from 13 residues. J gave up 1 base and V 6 bases, and 3 bases lay outside the gene matches. From germline, CDR1 is DFQATT and CDR2 SNEGSKA (reference sequence). The CDR3 is CSAVTGGNYGYTF. The CDR3 DNA sequence: TGCAGTGCAGTGACAGGGGGTAACTATGGCTACACCTTC.

This sequence joins TRBV5-6 and TRBJ1-2; the D is unclear. CDR3 length: 16 amino acids. Per germline, CDR1 SGHDT and CDR2 YYEEEE. V gave up 0 bases and J gave up 3 bases, with 15 bases separating them. CDR3 in amino acids: CASSLEFRAAHYGYTF. In nucleotides, the CDR3 is TGTGCCAGCAGCTTGGAATTCCGGGCAGCTCACTATGGCTACACCTTC. Full variable domain (outside the CDR3, taken from reference TRBV5-6 and TRBJ1-2): DAGVTQSPTHLIKTRGQQVTLRCSPKSGHDTVSWYQQALGQGPQFIFQYYEEEERQRGNFPDRFSGHQFPNYSSELNVNALLLGDSALYLCASSLEFRAAHYGYTFGSGTRLTVV.

This chain connects TRBV18 to TRBJ1-2; D remains unclear. The length of the CDR3 is 15 residues. CDR1 and CDR2 (germline): KGHSH, LQKENI. The ends were cut back, 6 bases at V and 8 bases at J, with 22 bases in the middle. DNA for the CDR3: TGTGCCAGCTCGCCCGCCGTAGGGAGAAGGTCGGGCTACACCTTC. Protein product: CASSPAVGRRSGYTF.

This clonotype appeared many times. This chain links TRBV7-2 with TRBJ1-1; 11 positions match TRBD1. Germline CDR1 and CDR2: SGHTA and FQGNSA. V gave up 3 bases and J gave up 4 bases; unmatched junction bases: 1. The CDR3 runs 14 residues. Here the CDR3 DNA reads TGTGCCAGCAGCTTCGGGACAGGGGGCACTGAAGCTTTCTTT. Translated, it gives CASSFGTGGTEAFF.

This clonotype appeared a few times. V and J are TRBV29-1 and TRBJ2-5, with 8 bases aligning to TRBD2. Germline V gives CDR1 SQVTM, CDR2 ANQGSEA. This CDR3 is 13 amino acids long. CDR3 sequence: CSSGGGAQETQYF. In DNA, the CDR3 is TGCAGTTCCGGGGGGGGTGCACAAGAGACCCAGTACTTC.

In its sample, this clonotype was seen a few times. The V and J genes are TRBV19 and TRBJ2-1; the D call may be TRBD1 or TRBD2 (5 bases each). This CDR3 is built from 14 residues. Deletions cut 7 bases from V and 4 bases from J, with 14 bases between. CDR1 is LNHDA, CDR2 SQIVND, per germline (reference sequence). The CDR3 loop is CASNKGPPYNEQFF. In nucleotides, the CDR3 is TGTGCCAGTAACAAGGGACCTCCTTACAATGAGCAGTTCTTC.

The chain carries TRBV15 and TRBJ2-7, with 7 bases that match TRBD2. This CDR3 has 15 amino acids. Germline loops: CDR1 LNHNV, CDR2 YYDKDF (reference sequence). Trimming took 2 bases from V and 0 from J; bases not matched to a gene: 4. CDR3 bases: TGTGCCACCAGCAGATACGGGAGGAGCTCCTACGAGCAGTACTTC. This sequence encodes CATSRYGRSSYEQYF.

This clonotype occurred a few times. J is TRBJ2-5 and V is TRBV20-1, with D hard to call. This CDR3 comprises 12 residues. Germline loops: CDR1 DFQATT, CDR2 SNEGSKA (reference sequence). Trimming removed 3 bases at V and 2 bases at J, with 7 bases between. In DNA form, the CDR3 reads TGCAGTGCTAGGACGACTCAAGAGACCCAGTACTTC. This codes for CSARTTQETQYF.

This clonotype appeared many times. V is TRBV29-1 and J is TRBJ2-1, with 8 nucleotides matching TRBD2. The CDR3 covers 14 residues. After removal of 5 bases from V and 4 bases from J, the junction contained 7 bases not matched to a gene. CDR1 is SQVTM and CDR2 is ANQGSEA in the germline V gene. In DNA form, the CDR3 reads TGCAGCGTTCACAGCGGGAGTCGGTACAATGAGCAGTTCTTC. Translation: CSVHSGSRYNEQFF.

This clonotype was seen a few times. The V call is TRBV4-3, the J call TRBJ1-2; weak D call: TRBD1 (6 bases). This CDR3 is built from 17 residues. Germline V gene data show CDR1 as LGHNA and CDR2 as YSLEER. V lost 0 bases and J lost 3, with 17 bases in between. The CDR3 DNA sequence: TGCGCCAGCAGCCAAGATAGTGGGTTGGCAGGGGACTATGGCTACACCTTC. Translation: CASSQDSGLAGDYGYTF.

This clonotype was recorded at least ten times. The V gene is TRBV20-1, the J gene TRBJ2-2; 7 bases are a match to TRBD1. Germline V gives CDR1 DFQATT, CDR2 SNEGSKA (reference sequence). The CDR3 runs 15 residues. V dropped 0 bases and J dropped 6; count of bases not matched to a gene: 7. This CDR3 is CSARERYRGPGELFF. CDR3 coding DNA: TGCAGTGCTAGAGAGAGATACAGGGGACCCGGGGAGCTGTTTTTT.

Only a few counts were recorded for this clonotype. V usage is TRBV29-1 and J usage is TRBJ1-1, with 9 positions matching TRBD1. In germline, CDR1 is SQVTM, CDR2 ANQGSEA. CDR3 length: 13 residues. V lost 4 bases, J lost 3 bases, and 3 bases stayed unmatched. CDR3 coding DNA: TGCAGCGTTGGGACAGGGGATCACACTGAAGCTTTCTTT. Translation gives CSVGTGDHTEAFF.

The chain couples TRBV10-2 to TRBJ2-7, with no clear D. Trimming pared 3 bases from V and 0 bases from J, leaving 9 bases between. Germline V lookup: CDR1 WSHSY, CDR2 SAAADI. CDR3 size: 14 residues. CDR3 coding DNA: TGCGCCAGCAGTGACTCCGGCCGCTCCTACGAGCAGTACTTC. Translation gives CASSDSGRSYEQYF.

This clonotype was seen more than once but under ten times. The V gene is TRBV28, the J gene TRBJ2-7, with 9 positions matching TRBD1. V trimming: 6 bases; J trimming: 2 bases; junction bases outside the gene matches: 11. The CDR3 has 16 amino acids. CDR1 is MDHEN and CDR2 is SYDVKM in the germline V gene. The CDR3 region is CASRTGGATVAYEQYF. Written as DNA, the CDR3 is TGTGCCAGCAGAACAGGGGGCGCAACGGTTGCCTACGAGCAGTACTTC.

This clonotype was detected a few times. The chain is built from TRBV20-1 and TRBJ2-7; 8 bases match TRBD2. V was pared by 6 bases and J by 4 bases, with 8 bases of the junction left unmatched. Germline loops: CDR1 DFQATT, CDR2 SNEGSKA (reference sequence). The CDR3 has 13 residues. The CDR3 bases are TGCAGTGCCGGAAGGAGACTAGCGTACGAGCAGTACTTC. Its protein is CSAGRRLAYEQYF.

This clonotype was picked up a small number of times. The chain couples TRBV6-4 to TRBJ2-3, with D maybe TRBD2 (5 bases). There are 14 residues in the CDR3. CDR1 is MRHNA, CDR2 SNTAGT, per germline. Trimming took 3 bases from V and 5 from J, leaving 12 bases between them. This CDR3 reads CASSETGSVDTQYF. The CDR3, as DNA: TGTGCCAGCAGTGAGACGGGAAGTGTAGATACGCAGTATTTT.

The CDR3 is CSAVLVASQETQYF. The CDR3 DNA is TGCAGTGCCGTACTAGTGGCTTCGCAAGAGACCCAGTACTTC. This chain joins TRBV20-1 and TRBJ2-5; possible D gene TRBD2, 5 bases. The germline V gene encodes CDR1 DFQATT and CDR2 SNEGSKA (reference sequence). The CDR3 is 14 amino acids. Trimming cost V 6 bases and J 2 bases, with 16 bases left between them.

This sequence joins TRBV25-1 and TRBJ2-3; 10 bases agree with TRBD2. This CDR3 is built from 15 residues. J lost 3 bases, V lost 2 bases, and 2 bases had no gene match. Germline values: CDR1 MGHDK, CDR2 SYGVNS. DNA of the CDR3: TGTGCCAGCAGTGAAGGGACTAGCGAAACAGATACGCAGTATTTT. Its translation: CASSEGTSETDTQYF. Together with reference TRBV25-1 and TRBJ2-3, the CDR3 gives the full variable domain: EADIYQTPRYLVIGTGKKITLECSQTMGHDKMYWYQQDPGMELHLIHYSYGVNSTEKGDLSSESTVSRIRTEHFPLTLESARPSHTSQYLCASSEGTSETDTQYFGPGTRLTVL.

The chain carries TRBV9 and TRBJ1-3; D remains unclear. V lost 0 bases, J lost 2 bases, and 6 bases lay in between. Germline CDR1 SGDLS, CDR2 YYNGEE. The CDR3 has 14 residues. The CDR3 coding sequence is TGTGCCAGCAGCGTAGATCCGACTGGAAACACCATATATTTT. Protein sequence: CASSVDPTGNTIYF.

This clonotype has a count of ten or more. The chain is built from TRBV20-1 and TRBJ1-1; TRBD1 might be the D (6 bases). V lost 3 bases to trimming and J lost 1 base, with 12 bases between them. The CDR3 loop spans 14 amino acids. Germline V CDR1 and CDR2: DFQATT, SNEGSKA (reference sequence). The CDR3 loop is CSASSGGQNTEAFF. Here the CDR3 DNA reads TGCAGTGCTAGTTCGGGGGGCCAGAACACTGAAGCTTTCTTT.